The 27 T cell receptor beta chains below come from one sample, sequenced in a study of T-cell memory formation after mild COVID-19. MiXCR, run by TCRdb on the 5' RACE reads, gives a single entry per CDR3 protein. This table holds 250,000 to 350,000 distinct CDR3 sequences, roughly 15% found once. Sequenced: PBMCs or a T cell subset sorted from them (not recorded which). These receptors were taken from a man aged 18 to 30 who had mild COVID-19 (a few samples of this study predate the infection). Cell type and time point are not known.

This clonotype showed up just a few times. The chain's CDR3 is CASSPRTSGYEQYV. As DNA, the CDR3 is TGTGCCAGCAGCCCCCGGACTAGCGGCTACGAGCAGTACGTC. The rearrangement links TRBV7-2 to TRBJ2-7; 10 bases are a match to TRBD2. Trimming at V came to 5 bases and at J to 3 bases, leaving 4 bases not matched to a gene. Per the germline V gene, CDR1 is SGHTA and CDR2 is FQGNSA. CDR3 length equals 14 residues.

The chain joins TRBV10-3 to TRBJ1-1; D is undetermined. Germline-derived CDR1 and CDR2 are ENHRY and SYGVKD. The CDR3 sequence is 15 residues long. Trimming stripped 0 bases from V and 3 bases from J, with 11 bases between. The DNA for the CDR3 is TGTGCCATCAGTGAGTCGGGCGGAGGGTACACTGAAGCTTTCTTT. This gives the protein CAISESGGGYTEAFF.

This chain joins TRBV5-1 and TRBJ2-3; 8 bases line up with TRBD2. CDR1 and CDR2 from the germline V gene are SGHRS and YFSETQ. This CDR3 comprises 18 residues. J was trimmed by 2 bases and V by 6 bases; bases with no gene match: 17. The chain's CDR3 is CASTPVPGGAGNTDTQYF. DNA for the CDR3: TGCGCCAGCACCCCCGTGCCCGGGGGGGCGGGGAACACAGATACGCAGTATTTT.

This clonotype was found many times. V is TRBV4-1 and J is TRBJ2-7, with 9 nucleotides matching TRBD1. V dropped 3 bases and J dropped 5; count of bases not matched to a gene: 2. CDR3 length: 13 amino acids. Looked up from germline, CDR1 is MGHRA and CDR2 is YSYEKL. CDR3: CASSQRQGDEQYV. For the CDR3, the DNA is TGCGCCAGCAGCCAGAGACAGGGGGACGAGCAGTACGTC.

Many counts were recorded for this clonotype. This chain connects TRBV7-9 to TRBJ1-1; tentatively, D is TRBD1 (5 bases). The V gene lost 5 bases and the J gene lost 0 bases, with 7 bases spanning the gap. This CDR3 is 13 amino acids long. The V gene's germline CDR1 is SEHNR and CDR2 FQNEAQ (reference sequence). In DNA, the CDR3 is TGTGCCAGCAGCCAGGACATGAACACTGAAGCTTTCTTT. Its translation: CASSQDMNTEAFF.

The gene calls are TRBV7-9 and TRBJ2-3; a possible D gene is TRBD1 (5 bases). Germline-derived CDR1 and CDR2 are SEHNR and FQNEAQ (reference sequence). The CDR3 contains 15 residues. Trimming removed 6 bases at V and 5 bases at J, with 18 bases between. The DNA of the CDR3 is TGTGCCAGCAGTTACCATTCAGGGTTCGGAGATACGCAGTATTTT. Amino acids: CASSYHSGFGDTQYF.

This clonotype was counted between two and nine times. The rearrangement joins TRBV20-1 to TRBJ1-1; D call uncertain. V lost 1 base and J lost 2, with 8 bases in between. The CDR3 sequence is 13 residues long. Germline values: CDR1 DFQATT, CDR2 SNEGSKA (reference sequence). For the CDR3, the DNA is TGCAGTGCTAGAGGGTCCCCCAACACTGAAGCTTTCTTT. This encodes CSARGSPNTEAFF.

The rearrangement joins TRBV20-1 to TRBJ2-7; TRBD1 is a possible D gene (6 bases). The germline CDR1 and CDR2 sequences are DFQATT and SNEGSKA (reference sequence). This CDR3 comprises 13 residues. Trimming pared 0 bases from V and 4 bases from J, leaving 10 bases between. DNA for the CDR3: TGCAGTGCTAGAGATCCCAGGGGATACGAGCAGTACTTC. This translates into CSARDPRGYEQYF.

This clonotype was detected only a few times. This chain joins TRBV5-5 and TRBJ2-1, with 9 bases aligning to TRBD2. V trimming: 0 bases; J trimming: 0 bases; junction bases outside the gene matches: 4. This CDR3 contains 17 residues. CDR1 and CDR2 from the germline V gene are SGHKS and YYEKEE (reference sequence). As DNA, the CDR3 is TGTGCCAGCAGCTTGGCCCTACTAGCGGGCTCCTACAATGAGCAGTTCTTC. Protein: CASSLALLAGSYNEQFF.

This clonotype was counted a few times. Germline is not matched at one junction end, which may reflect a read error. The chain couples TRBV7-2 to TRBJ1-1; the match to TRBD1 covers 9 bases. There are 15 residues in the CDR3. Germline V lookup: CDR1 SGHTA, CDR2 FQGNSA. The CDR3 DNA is TGTGCCAGCACCTTACAGGGGGCGGTTTGGACTGAAGCTTTCTTT. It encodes CASTLQGAVWTEAFF.

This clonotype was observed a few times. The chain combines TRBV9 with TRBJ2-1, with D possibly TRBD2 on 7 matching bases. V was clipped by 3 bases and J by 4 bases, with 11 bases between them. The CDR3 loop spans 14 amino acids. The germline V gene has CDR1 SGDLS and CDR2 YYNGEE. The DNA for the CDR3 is TGTGCCAGCAGCGGAGGGGGGGCGTACAATGAGCAGTTCTTC. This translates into CASSGGGAYNEQFF.

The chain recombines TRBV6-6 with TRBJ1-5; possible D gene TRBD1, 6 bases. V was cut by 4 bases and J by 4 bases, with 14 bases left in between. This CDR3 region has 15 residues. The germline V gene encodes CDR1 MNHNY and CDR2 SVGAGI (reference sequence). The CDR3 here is CASSLRGAPNQPQHF. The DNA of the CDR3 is TGTGCCAGCAGTTTGCGGGGGGCCCCGAATCAGCCCCAGCATTTT.

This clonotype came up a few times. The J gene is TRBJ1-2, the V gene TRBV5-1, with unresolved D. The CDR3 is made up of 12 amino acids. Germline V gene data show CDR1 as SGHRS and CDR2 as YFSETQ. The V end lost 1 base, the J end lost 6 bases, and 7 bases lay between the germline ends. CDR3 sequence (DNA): TGCGCCAGCAGCTTGCATGCGGATGGCTACACCTTC. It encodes CASSLHADGYTF.

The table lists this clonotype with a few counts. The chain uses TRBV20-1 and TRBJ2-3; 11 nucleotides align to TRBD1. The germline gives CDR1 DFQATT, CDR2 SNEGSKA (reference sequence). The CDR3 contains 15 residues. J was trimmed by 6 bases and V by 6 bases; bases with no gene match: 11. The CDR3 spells CSAPDRGRSRDTQYF. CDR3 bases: TGCAGTGCACCGGACAGGGGGCGGTCTAGGGATACGCAGTATTTT.

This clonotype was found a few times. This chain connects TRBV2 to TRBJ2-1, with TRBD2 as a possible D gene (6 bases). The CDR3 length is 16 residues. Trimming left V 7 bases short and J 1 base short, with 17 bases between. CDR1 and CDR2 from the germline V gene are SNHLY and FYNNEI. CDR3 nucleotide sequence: TGTGCCAGCAACCCAGCGGGCCTCTGGTCCTACAATGAGCAGTTCTTC. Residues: CASNPAGLWSYNEQFF.

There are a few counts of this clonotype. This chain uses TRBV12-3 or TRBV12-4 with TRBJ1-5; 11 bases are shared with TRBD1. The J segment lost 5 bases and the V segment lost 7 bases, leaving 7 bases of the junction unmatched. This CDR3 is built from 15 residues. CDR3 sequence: CASTSLGQGDQPQHF. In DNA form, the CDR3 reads TGTGCCAGCACCTCTTTGGGACAGGGGGATCAGCCCCAGCATTTT.

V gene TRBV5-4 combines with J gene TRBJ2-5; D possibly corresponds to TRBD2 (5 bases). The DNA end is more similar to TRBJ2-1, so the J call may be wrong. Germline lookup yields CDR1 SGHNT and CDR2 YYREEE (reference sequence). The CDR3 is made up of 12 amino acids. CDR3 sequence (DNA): TGTGCCAGCAGCTTAGGGAGCACCGAGCAGTTCTTC. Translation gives CASSLGSTEQFF.

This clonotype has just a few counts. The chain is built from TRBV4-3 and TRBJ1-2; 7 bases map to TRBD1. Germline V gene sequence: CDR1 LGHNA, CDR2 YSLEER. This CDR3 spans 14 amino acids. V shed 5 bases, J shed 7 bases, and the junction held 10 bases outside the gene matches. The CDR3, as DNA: TGCGCCAGCAGCTCCGACAGGGTGTGGGGTGGCTACACCTTC. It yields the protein CASSSDRVWGGYTF.

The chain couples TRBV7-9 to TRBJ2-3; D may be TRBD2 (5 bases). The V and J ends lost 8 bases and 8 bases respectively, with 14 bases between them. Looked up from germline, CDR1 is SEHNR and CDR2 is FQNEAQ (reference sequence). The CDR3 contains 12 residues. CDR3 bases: TGTGCCAGCGTAGCCGGACTGCTTACGCAGTATTTT. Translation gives CASVAGLLTQYF.

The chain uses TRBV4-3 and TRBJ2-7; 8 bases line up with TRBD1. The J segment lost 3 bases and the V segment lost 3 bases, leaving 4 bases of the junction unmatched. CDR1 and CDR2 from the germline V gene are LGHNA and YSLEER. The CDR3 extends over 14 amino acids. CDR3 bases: TGCGCCAGCAGCCAGTCTGACAGGGGCTACGAGCAGTACTTC. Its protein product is CASSQSDRGYEQYF.

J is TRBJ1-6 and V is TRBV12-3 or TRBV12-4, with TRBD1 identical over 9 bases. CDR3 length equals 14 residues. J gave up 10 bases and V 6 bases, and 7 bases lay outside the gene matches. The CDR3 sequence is CASRRDRVSSPLHF. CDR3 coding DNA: TGTGCCAGCAGAAGGGACAGGGTGAGCTCACCCCTCCACTTT.

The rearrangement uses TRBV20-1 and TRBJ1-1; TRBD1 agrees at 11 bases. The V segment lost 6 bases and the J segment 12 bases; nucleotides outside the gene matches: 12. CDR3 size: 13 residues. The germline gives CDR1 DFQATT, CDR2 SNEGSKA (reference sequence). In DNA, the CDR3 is TGCAGTGCGCCGGGACAGGGGGTCACACGGCCTTTCTTT. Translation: CSAPGQGVTRPFF.

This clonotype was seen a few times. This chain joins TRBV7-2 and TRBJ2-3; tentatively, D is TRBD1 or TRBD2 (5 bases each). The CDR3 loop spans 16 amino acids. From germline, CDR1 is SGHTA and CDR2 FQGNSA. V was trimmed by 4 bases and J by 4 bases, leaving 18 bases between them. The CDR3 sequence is CASSSLGAGAADTQYF. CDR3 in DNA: TGTGCCAGCAGCTCTCTAGGGGCCGGGGCTGCAGATACGCAGTATTTT.

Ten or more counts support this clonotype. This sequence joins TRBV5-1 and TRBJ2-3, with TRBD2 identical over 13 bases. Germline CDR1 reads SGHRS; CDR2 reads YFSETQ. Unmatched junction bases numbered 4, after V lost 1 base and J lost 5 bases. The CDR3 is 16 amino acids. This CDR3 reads CASSLTSGGAQDTQYF. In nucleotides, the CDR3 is TGCGCCAGCAGCTTGACTAGCGGGGGGGCCCAAGATACGCAGTATTTT.

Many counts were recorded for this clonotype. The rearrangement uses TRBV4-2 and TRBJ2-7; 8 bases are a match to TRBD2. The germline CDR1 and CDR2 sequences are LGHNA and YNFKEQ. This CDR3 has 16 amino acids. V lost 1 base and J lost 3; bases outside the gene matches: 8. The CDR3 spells CASSQGSGGEYYEQYF. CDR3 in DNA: TGTGCCAGCAGCCAAGGCTCCGGGGGGGAGTACTACGAGCAGTACTTC.

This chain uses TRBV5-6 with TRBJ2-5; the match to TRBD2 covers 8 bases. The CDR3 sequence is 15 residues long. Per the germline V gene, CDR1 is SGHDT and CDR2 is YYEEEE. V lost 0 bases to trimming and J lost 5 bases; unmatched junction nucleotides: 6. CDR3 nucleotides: TGTGCCAGCAGCTTGGCGGGGGGGGCCATGGAGACCCAGTACTTC. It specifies CASSLAGGAMETQYF. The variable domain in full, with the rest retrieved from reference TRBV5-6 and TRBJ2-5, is DAGVTQSPTHLIKTRGQQVTLRCSPKSGHDTVSWYQQALGQGPQFIFQYYEEEERQRGNFPDRFSGHQFPNYSSELNVNALLLGDSALYLCASSLAGGAMETQYFGPGTRLLVL.

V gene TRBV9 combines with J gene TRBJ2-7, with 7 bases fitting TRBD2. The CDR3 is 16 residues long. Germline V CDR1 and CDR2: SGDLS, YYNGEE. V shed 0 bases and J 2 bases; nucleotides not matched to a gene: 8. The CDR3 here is CASSVDPGGSTYEQYF. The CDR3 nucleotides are TGTGCCAGCAGCGTAGATCCTGGCGGGAGTACCTACGAGCAGTACTTC.